This T cell receptor beta chain was documented in a study of CD8 T cells in ankylosing spondylitis. This clonotype was observed a handful of times. Its antigen is not known. The CDR3 contains 17 residues. The germline V gene encodes CDR1 ENHRY and CDR2 SYGVKD. The trim removed 2 bases at V and 7 bases at J, leaving 11 bases unmatched. Quantitative 5'-RACE with molecular barcodes was used to make the TCR beta libraries. TCRdb redid the calling of the 5' RACE reads with MiXCR, one entry per CDR3 protein. The repertoire consists of approximately 110,000 distinct CDR3 sequences, with approximately 25% occurring once and the leading ten covering over 9%. Broader study findings: Certain motif variants had earlier been reported in reactive arthritis synovial fluid and blood. Typical of ankylosing spondylitis blood, it appeared, was a TCR beta motif of seven to nine highly homologous variants.

Sequenced input: synovial fluid, either unsorted or a sorted T cell fraction (not recorded which). V and J are TRBV10-3 and TRBJ2-5, with TRBD2 identical over 12 bases. This clonotype originated in a male donor with ankylosing spondylitis. The CDR3 DNA reads as TGTGCCATCAGTGAGGCTGCCCTAGCGGGAGGGCCTGGGACCCAGTACTTC. Protein sequence: CAISEAALAGGPGTQYF.